This T cell receptor (beta chain) emerged from a study of technical replicates of blood from a handful of donors. Germline CDR1 and CDR2: LNHNV and YYDKDF (reference sequence). CDR3 length: 15 amino acids. Trimming took 1 base from V and 3 from J; bases not matched to a gene: 3. Profiling relied on immunoSEQ multiplex PCR, and the TCRdb table lists in-frame clones only, not all of them. The sample includes 59,000 or so clones, around 93% of them seen just once. The rearrangement links TRBV15 to TRBJ2-3; 8 bases match TRBD2. The sample was PBMCs. The TCR sequence derives from a human donor in good health. Some clones in this sample may be carry-over from other donors' samples. CDR3 in DNA: TGTGCCACCAGCAGAGGGGCGGGAGGAACAGATACGCAGTATTTT. It is translated as CATSRGAGGTDTQYF.